A single sample gave rise to the 23 T cell receptor beta chains below, sequenced in a study of T cell repertoires in cytomegalovirus infection. No antigens are known for them. Each CDR3 protein is one row after TCRdb ran MiXCR on the reads. The data show roughly 310,000 distinct CDR3 sequences, 25% to 35% seen once. The sample here was cultured PBMCs, taken from culture after CMV antigen stimulation. These receptors were collected from a human donor in good health (CMV status not recorded). Some clones in this sample may be carry-over from other donors' samples.

The chain combines TRBV19 with TRBJ1-5; no firm D call. Germline lookup yields CDR1 LNHDA and CDR2 SQIVND (reference sequence). CDR3 length equals 17 residues. With 3 bases removed from V and 1 base from J, the gap between germline ends came to 16 bases. In nucleotides, the CDR3 is TGTGCCAGTAGTATTTGGTTTTGGGGTAGGAGCAATCAGCCCCAGCATTTT. This codes for CASSIWFWGRSNQPQHF. Complete variable domain (other parts from reference TRBV19 and TRBJ1-5): DGGITQSPKYLFRKEGQNVTLSCEQNLNHDAMYWYRQDPGQGLRLIYYSQIVNDFQKGDIAEGYSVSREKKESFPLTVTSAQKNPTAFYLCASSIWFWGRSNQPQHFGDGTRLSIL.

The chain links TRBV10-3 to TRBJ1-5; TRBD1 might be the D (5 bases). CDR3 length: 16 residues. V shed 3 bases and J shed 0 bases, with 12 bases lying between them. CDR1 ENHRY and CDR2 SYGVKD come from the germline V gene. The CDR3 DNA reads TGTGCCATCAGTGACGGGGCCCAATATAGCAATCAGCCCCAGCATTTT. Its translation is CAISDGAQYSNQPQHF.

The gene calls are TRBV6-5 and TRBJ2-5; tentative D call: TRBD1 (6 bases). V was trimmed by 2 bases and J by 4 bases, leaving 11 bases between them. The length of the CDR3 is 14 residues. Germline V CDR1 and CDR2: MNHEY, SVGAGI. The CDR3 sequence is CASSYRGMGETQYF. CDR3 DNA sequence: TGTGCCAGCAGTTACAGGGGGATGGGAGAGACCCAGTACTTC.

This clonotype was counted only a few times. V and J are TRBV12-3 or TRBV12-4 and TRBJ2-2; 8 bases match TRBD2. The CDR3 totals 14 residues. The V gene end was trimmed by 3 bases and the J gene end by 3 bases; junction bases not matched to a gene: 0. This CDR3 reads CASSLTSDTGELFF. The CDR3 DNA reads as TGTGCCAGCAGTTTGACTAGCGACACCGGGGAGCTGTTTTTT.

The rearrangement links TRBV20-1 to TRBJ1-2; 9 nucleotides agree with TRBD1. V shed 6 bases, J shed 6 bases, and the junction held 5 bases outside the gene matches. Germline-derived CDR1 and CDR2 are DFQATT and SNEGSKA (reference sequence). This CDR3 spans 12 amino acids. CDR3 residues: CSAYGQGNGYTF. The CDR3 nucleotides read TGCAGTGCCTACGGACAGGGGAATGGCTACACCTTC.

The rearrangement links TRBV12-3 or TRBV12-4 to TRBJ1-2; D unresolved. V lost 6 bases, J lost 5 bases, and 13 bases lay in between. The CDR3 sequence is 13 residues long. The CDR3 loop is CASSPILGYGYTF. For the CDR3, the DNA is TGTGCCAGCAGCCCGATCCTTGGGTATGGCTACACCTTC.

This clonotype was seen at least ten times. The rearrangement uses TRBV7-8 and TRBJ1-4; D is undetermined. The V end lost 5 bases, the J end lost 8 bases, and 15 bases lay between the germline ends. CDR1 and CDR2 (germline): SGHVS, FQNEAQ. This CDR3 spans 14 amino acids. The CDR3 DNA sequence: TGTGCCAGCAGCCCAGGCGGAGGATCGGAAAAACTGTTTTTT. Encoded protein: CASSPGGGSEKLFF.

The chain links TRBV27 to TRBJ1-1; D is perhaps TRBD1 (6 bases). Germline CDR1 MNHEY, CDR2 SMNVEV (reference sequence). The V end was cut by 7 bases, the J end by 1 base, with 25 bases between. The CDR3 extends over 18 amino acids. The CDR3 loop reads CASIQGGANRVENTEAFF. CDR3 sequence (DNA): TGTGCCAGCATCCAAGGGGGGGCAAACAGGGTAGAGAACACTGAAGCTTTCTTT.

This clonotype was recorded many times. This chain uses TRBV7-2 with TRBJ1-5, with D possibly being TRBD1 (5 bases). V was clipped by 1 base and J by 0 bases, with 13 bases between them. CDR3 length: 17 residues. The germline V gene has CDR1 SGHTA and CDR2 FQGNSA. CDR3 DNA: TGTGCCAGCAGCTTAGTCCCCGGGGGTCATAGCAATCAGCCCCAGCATTTT. Protein sequence: CASSLVPGGHSNQPQHF. The full variable domain, in which reference TRBV7-2 and TRBJ1-5 provide the parts outside the CDR3, is GAGVSQSPSNKVTEKGKDVELRCDPISGHTALYWYRQSLGQGLEFLIYFQGNSAPDKSGLPSDRFSAERTGGSVSTLTIQRTQQEDSAVYLCASSLVPGGHSNQPQHFGDGTRLSIL.

The rearrangement links TRBV6-6 to TRBJ1-1, with D perhaps matching TRBD1 (5 bases). With 2 bases removed from V and 1 base from J, the gap between germline ends came to 8 bases. The germline gives CDR1 MNHNY, CDR2 SVGAGI (reference sequence). The CDR3 loop spans 14 amino acids. The CDR3 nucleotides are TGTGCCAGCAGTTACACAGGTCAGAACACTGAAGCTTTCTTT. This encodes CASSYTGQNTEAFF.

This chain links TRBV5-5 with TRBJ2-5, with D hard to call. Deletions cut 3 bases from V and 2 bases from J, with 14 bases between. Germline assignment: CDR1 SGHKS and CDR2 YYEKEE (reference sequence). CDR3 length: 15 residues. CDR3: CASSSYSGPQETQYF. CDR3 nucleotide sequence: TGTGCCAGCAGCTCTTATTCGGGTCCTCAAGAGACCCAGTACTTC.

This clonotype has a single count. The chain recombines TRBV7-9 with TRBJ2-7, with 11 bases that match TRBD2. Germline trimming cut 4 bases from V and 3 bases from J; bases unmatched to any gene: 5. From germline, CDR1 is SEHNR and CDR2 FQNEAQ (reference sequence). The CDR3 contains 15 residues. DNA for the CDR3: TGTGCCAGCAGCTCCCTTACTAGCGGGGGCTACGAGCAGTACTTC. This codes for CASSSLTSGGYEQYF.

The chain is built from TRBV7-6 and TRBJ2-1, with D tentatively TRBD2 (5 bases). Trimming took off 5 bases at V and 3 bases at J, with 14 bases between the two ends. The CDR3 loop spans 15 amino acids. CDR1 is SGHVS and CDR2 is FNYEAQ in the germline V gene. Written as DNA, the CDR3 is TGTGCCAGCAGCCGGTGGGGAGAACGCTACAATGAGCAGTTCTTC. Amino acid sequence: CASSRWGERYNEQFF.

This clonotype was seen ten or more times. The rearrangement joins TRBV7-2 to TRBJ2-3; no firm D call. Between the trimmed V and J ends, which lost 5 bases and 2 bases, there was a span of 11 bases. The germline CDR1 and CDR2 sequences are SGHTA and FQGNSA. CDR3 length equals 14 residues. DNA for the CDR3: TGTGCCAGCAGCCCTGGGGTGTTCACAGATACGCAGTATTTT. Translating it yields CASSPGVFTDTQYF. The full variable domain, its missing parts supplied by reference TRBV7-2 and TRBJ2-3, is GAGVSQSPSNKVTEKGKDVELRCDPISGHTALYWYRQSLGQGLEFLIYFQGNSAPDKSGLPSDRFSAERTGGSVSTLTIQRTQQEDSAVYLCASSPGVFTDTQYFGPGTRLTVL.

V usage is TRBV12-3 or TRBV12-4 and J usage is TRBJ2-2; TRBD1 matches 8 bases. The CDR3 is 12 amino acids. Losses at the gene ends were 6 bases for V and 13 bases for J; bases not matched to a gene: 7. CDR3 amino acids: CASSQTGEVLFF. DNA for the CDR3: TGTGCCAGCAGCCAGACAGGGGAGGTGCTGTTTTTT.

This clonotype was seen at least ten times. This chain links TRBV12-3 or TRBV12-4 with TRBJ1-1; D is perhaps TRBD1 (6 bases). V was trimmed by 6 bases and J by 4 bases, leaving 18 bases between them. The CDR3 consists of 15 residues. DNA for the CDR3: TGTGCCAGCAGGCCTACTGGACAGCGGGGCACTGAAGCTTTCTTT. Amino acids: CASRPTGQRGTEAFF.

J is TRBJ1-1 and V is TRBV28, with TRBD1 matching over 10 bases. CDR1 is MDHEN, CDR2 SYDVKM, per germline. The CDR3 contains 15 residues. V dropped 4 bases and J dropped 0; count of bases not matched to a gene: 2. The CDR3 protein is CASSWGQGMNTEAFF. CDR3 sequence (DNA): TGTGCCAGCAGTTGGGGACAGGGGATGAACACTGAAGCTTTCTTT. Full variable domain (rest looked up from reference TRBV28 and TRBJ1-1): DVKVTQSSRYLVKRTGEKVFLECVQDMDHENMFWYRQDPGLGLRLIYFSYDVKMKEKGDIPEGYSVSREKKERFSLILESASTNQTSMYLCASSWGQGMNTEAFFGQGTRLTVV.

This clonotype was recorded many times. The chain has TRBV4-2 and TRBJ1-1; D perhaps matches TRBD1 (6 bases). V dropped 6 bases and J dropped 3 bases, with 14 bases sitting between them. Germline V gene lookup returns CDR1 LGHNA and CDR2 YNFKEQ. The CDR3 is 14 amino acids. CDR3 bases: TGTGCCAGCAGTTCCAGGGGATCTGACACTGAAGCTTTCTTT. This gives the protein CASSSRGSDTEAFF.

This clonotype was counted many times. The chain links TRBV7-9 to TRBJ1-2; D might be TRBD1 (5 bases). Germline CDR1 reads SEHNR; CDR2 reads FQNEAQ (reference sequence). The CDR3 sequence is 18 residues long. V gave up 5 bases and J gave up 4 bases, with 26 bases separating them. The CDR3 sequence: CASSIVALQGQRRYGYTF. The CDR3 DNA is TGTGCCAGCAGCATAGTCGCACTCCAGGGTCAGAGACGCTATGGCTACACCTTC.

This sequence joins TRBV25-1 and TRBJ1-1; TRBD1 matches at 8 bases. The CDR3 consists of 18 residues. Trimming took 3 bases from V and 3 from J; bases not matched to a gene: 15. Germline lookup yields CDR1 MGHDK and CDR2 SYGVNS. The CDR3 nucleotides are TGTGCCAGCAGTGATCTAGGCAGGGGGCATACTAGGGACACTGAAGCTTTCTTT. This sequence encodes CASSDLGRGHTRDTEAFF.

The J gene is TRBJ2-5, the V gene TRBV11-3, with D perhaps TRBD1 (6 bases). Germline values: CDR1 SGHNT, CDR2 YENEEA. The V and J ends lost 0 bases and 5 bases respectively, with 10 bases between them. The CDR3 is made up of 14 amino acids. Here the CDR3 DNA reads TGTGCCAGCAGCTTAGAAAGTAGGGGGGAGACCCAGTACTTC. Translated, it gives CASSLESRGETQYF.

This clonotype was recorded once. The CDR3 loop is CASTYSRPTEAFF. The CDR3 region has the DNA TGTGCCAGCACCTATAGTCGACCCACTGAAGCTTTCTTT. V gene TRBV12-3 or TRBV12-4 combines with J gene TRBJ1-1; no firm D call. The V end lost 7 bases, the J end lost 4 bases, and 13 bases lay between the germline ends. The CDR3 length is 13 residues.

In its sample, this clonotype was seen many times. This rearrangement joins TRBV7-2 to TRBJ2-1; 9 positions match TRBD2. The CDR3 covers 16 residues. V shed 5 bases, J shed 8 bases, and the junction held 13 bases outside the gene matches. CDR1 is SGHTA and CDR2 is FQGNSA in the germline V gene. The CDR3 spells CASSPSEREVGDEQFF. For the CDR3, the DNA is TGTGCCAGCAGCCCTTCGGAGCGGGAGGTCGGGGATGAGCAGTTCTTC.